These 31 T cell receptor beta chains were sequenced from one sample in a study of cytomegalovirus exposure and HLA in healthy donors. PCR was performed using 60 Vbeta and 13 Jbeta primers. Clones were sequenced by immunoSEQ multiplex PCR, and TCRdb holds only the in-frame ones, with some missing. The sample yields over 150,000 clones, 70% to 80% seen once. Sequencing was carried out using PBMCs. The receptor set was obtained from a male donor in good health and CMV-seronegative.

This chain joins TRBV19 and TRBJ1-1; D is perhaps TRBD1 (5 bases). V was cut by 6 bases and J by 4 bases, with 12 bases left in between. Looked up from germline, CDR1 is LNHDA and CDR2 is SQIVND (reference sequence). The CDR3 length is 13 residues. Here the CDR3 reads CASSQGGATEAFF. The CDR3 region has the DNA TGTGCCAGTAGCCAGGGAGGTGCCACTGAAGCTTTCTTT. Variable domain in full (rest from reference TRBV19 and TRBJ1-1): DGGITQSPKYLFRKEGQNVTLSCEQNLNHDAMYWYRQDPGQGLRLIYYSQIVNDFQKGDIAEGYSVSREKKESFPLTVTSAQKNPTAFYLCASSQGGATEAFFGQGTRLTVV.

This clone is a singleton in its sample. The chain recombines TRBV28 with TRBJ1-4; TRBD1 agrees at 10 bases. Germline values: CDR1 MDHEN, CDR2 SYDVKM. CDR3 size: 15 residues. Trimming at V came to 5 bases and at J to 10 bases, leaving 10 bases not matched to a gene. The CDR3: CASSPPGQGIGKLFF. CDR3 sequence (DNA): TGTGCCAGCAGTCCCCCGGGACAGGGGATCGGAAAACTGTTTTTT. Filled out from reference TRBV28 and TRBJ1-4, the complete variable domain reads DVKVTQSSRYLVKRTGEKVFLECVQDMDHENMFWYRQDPGLGLRLIYFSYDVKMKEKGDIPEGYSVSREKKERFSLILESASTNQTSMYLCASSPPGQGIGKLFFGSGTQLSVL.

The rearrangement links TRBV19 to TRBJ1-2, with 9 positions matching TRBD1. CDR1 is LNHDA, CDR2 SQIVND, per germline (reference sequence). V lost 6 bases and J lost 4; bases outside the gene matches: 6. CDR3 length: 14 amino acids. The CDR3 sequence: CASSPDRGSYGYTF. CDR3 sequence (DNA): TGTGCCAGTAGCCCGGACAGGGGAAGCTATGGCTACACCTTC. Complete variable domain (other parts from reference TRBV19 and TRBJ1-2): DGGITQSPKYLFRKEGQNVTLSCEQNLNHDAMYWYRQDPGQGLRLIYYSQIVNDFQKGDIAEGYSVSREKKESFPLTVTSAQKNPTAFYLCASSPDRGSYGYTFGSGTRLTVV.

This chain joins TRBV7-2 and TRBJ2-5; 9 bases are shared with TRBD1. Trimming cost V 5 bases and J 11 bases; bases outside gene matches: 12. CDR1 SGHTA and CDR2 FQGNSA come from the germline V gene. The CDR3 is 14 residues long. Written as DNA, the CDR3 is TGTGCCAGCAGCACAGGACAGGGGTCTACTCAGCAGTACTTC. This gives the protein CASSTGQGSTQQYF.

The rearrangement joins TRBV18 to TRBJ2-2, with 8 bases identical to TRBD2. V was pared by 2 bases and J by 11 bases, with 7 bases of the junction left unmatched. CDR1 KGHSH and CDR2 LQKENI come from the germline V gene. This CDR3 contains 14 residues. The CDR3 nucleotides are TGTGCCAGCTCACCATTAGCGGGGTCGCGCGAGCTGTTTTTT. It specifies CASSPLAGSRELFF.

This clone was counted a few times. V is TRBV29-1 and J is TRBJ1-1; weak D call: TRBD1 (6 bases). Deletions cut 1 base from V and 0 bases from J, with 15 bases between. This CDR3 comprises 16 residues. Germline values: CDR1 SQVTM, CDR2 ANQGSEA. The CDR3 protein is CSVEVGNRQVNTEAFF. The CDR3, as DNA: TGCAGCGTTGAAGTGGGTAATCGACAGGTGAACACTGAAGCTTTCTTT.

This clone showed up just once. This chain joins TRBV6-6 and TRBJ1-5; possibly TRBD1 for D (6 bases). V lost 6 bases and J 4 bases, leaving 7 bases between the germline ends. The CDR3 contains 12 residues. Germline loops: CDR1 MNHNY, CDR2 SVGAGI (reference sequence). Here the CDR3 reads CASSTGNQPQHF. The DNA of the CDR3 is TGTGCCAGCAGCACAGGGAATCAGCCCCAGCATTTT.

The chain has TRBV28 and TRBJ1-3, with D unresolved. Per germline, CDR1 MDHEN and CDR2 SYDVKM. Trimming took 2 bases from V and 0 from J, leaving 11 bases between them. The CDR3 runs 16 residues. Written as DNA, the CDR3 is TGTGCCAGCAGTTTAATTGGGCAAAGCTCTGGAAACACCATATATTTT. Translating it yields CASSLIGQSSGNTIYF.

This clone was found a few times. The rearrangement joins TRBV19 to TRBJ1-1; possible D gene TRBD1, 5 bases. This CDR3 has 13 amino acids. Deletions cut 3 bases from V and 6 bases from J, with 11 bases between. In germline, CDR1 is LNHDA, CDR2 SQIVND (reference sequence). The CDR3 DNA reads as TGTGCCAGTAGTATGGGCAGGGTGGCTGAAGCTTTCTTT. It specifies CASSMGRVAEAFF. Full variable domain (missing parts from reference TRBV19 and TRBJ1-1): DGGITQSPKYLFRKEGQNVTLSCEQNLNHDAMYWYRQDPGQGLRLIYYSQIVNDFQKGDIAEGYSVSREKKESFPLTVTSAQKNPTAFYLCASSMGRVAEAFFGQGTRLTVV.

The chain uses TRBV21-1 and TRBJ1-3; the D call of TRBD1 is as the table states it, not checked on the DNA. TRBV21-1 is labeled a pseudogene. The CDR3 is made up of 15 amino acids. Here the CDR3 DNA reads TGTGCCAGCAGCACAGAACAGGGAACTGGAAACACCATATATTTT. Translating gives CASSTEQGTGNTIYF.

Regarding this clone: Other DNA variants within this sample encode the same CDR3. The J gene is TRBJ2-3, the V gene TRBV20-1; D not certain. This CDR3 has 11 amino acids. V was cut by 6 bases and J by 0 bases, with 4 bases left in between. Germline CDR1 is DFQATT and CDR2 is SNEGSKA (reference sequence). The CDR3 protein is CSALSTDTQYF. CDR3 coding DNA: TGCAGTGCCCTCAGCACAGATACGCAGTATTTT.

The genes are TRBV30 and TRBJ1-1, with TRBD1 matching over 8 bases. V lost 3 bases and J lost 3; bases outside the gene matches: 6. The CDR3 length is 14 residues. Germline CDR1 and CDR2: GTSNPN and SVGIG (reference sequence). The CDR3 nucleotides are TGTGCCTGGAGAGGGACAGGCCCGTACACTGAAGCTTTCTTT. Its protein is CAWRGTGPYTEAFF.

The CDR3 region has the DNA TGTGCCTGGAGCGTGAGTCTCAACTCACCCCTCCACTTT. It specifies CAWSVSLNSPLHF. The chain combines TRBV30 with TRBJ1-6; D is uncertain. This CDR3 comprises 13 residues. The germline V and J ends were trimmed by 3 bases and 10 bases, with 13 bases remaining between them. CDR1 GTSNPN and CDR2 SVGIG come from the germline V gene (reference sequence).

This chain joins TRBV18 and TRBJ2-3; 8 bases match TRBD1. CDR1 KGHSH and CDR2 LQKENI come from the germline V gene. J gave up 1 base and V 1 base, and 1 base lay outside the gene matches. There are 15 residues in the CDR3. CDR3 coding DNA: TGTGCCAGCTCACCACTGGGACAGGGCACAGATACGCAGTATTTT. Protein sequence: CASSPLGQGTDTQYF.

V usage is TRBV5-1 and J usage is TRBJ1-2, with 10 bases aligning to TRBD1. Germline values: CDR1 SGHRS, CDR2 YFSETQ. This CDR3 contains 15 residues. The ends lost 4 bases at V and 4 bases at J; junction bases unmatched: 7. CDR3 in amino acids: CASSQGTGEGYGYTF. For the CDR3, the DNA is TGCGCCAGCAGCCAAGGGACAGGGGAAGGCTATGGCTACACCTTC.

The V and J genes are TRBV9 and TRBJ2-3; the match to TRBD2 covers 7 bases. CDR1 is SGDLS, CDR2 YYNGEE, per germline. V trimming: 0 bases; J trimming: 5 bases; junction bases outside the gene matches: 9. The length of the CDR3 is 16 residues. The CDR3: CASSVARSGDIDTQYF. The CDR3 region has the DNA TGTGCCAGCAGCGTAGCTCGGAGCGGGGATATAGATACGCAGTATTTT.

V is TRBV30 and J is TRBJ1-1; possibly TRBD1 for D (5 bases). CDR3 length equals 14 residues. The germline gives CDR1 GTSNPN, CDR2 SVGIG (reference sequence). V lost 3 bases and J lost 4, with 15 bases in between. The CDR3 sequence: CAWRVFREGTEAFF. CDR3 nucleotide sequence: TGTGCCTGGAGGGTCTTCAGGGAGGGCACTGAAGCTTTCTTT.

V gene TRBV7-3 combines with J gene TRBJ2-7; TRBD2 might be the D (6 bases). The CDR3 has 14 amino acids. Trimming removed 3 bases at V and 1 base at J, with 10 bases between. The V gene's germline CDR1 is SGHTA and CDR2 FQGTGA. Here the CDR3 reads CASSFSGTSYEQYF. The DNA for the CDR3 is TGTGCCAGCAGCTTTTCGGGGACTTCCTACGAGCAGTACTTC.

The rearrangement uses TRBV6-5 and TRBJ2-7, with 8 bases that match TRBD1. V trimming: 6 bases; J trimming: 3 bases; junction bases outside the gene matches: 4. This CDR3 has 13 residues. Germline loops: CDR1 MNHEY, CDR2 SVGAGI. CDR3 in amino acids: CASSRTGFYEQYF. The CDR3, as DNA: TGTGCCAGCAGCCGGACAGGGTTCTACGAGCAGTACTTC.

The CDR3 bases are TGTGCCAGCAGTTACCGTGGGACAGGGGATCAGCCCCAGCATTTT. Residues: CASSYRGTGDQPQHF. The chain joins TRBV6-5 to TRBJ1-5, with 10 bases aligning to TRBD1. The CDR3 has 15 amino acids. V lost 2 bases, J lost 5 bases, and 3 bases stayed unmatched. Germline V gene data show CDR1 as MNHEY and CDR2 as SVGAGI.

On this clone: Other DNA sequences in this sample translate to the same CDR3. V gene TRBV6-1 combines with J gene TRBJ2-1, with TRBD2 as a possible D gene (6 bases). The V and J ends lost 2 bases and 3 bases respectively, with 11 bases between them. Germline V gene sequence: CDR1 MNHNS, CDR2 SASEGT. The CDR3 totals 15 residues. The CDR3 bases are TGTGCCAGCAGTGAAAGTAGCGGAATCTACAATGAGCAGTTCTTC. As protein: CASSESSGIYNEQFF.

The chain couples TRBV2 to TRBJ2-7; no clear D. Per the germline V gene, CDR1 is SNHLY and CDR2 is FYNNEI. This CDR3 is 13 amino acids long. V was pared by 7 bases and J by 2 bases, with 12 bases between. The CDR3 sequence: CASKYTVTYEQYF. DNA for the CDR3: TGTGCCAGCAAATACACAGTTACCTACGAGCAGTACTTC.

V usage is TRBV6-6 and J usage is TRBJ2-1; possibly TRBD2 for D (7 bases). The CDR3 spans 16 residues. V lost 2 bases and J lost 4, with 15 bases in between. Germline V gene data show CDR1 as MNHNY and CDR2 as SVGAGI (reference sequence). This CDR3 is CASSYGRRGGYNEQFF. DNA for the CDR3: TGTGCCAGCAGTTACGGGCGAAGGGGGGGGTACAATGAGCAGTTCTTC.

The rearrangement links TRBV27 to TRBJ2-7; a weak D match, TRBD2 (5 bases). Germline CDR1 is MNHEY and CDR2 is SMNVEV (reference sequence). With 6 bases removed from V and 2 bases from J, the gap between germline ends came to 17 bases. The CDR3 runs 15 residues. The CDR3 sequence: CASSPGLAATYEQYF. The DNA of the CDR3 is TGTGCCAGCAGCCCCGGACTTGCAGCGACCTACGAGCAGTACTTC.

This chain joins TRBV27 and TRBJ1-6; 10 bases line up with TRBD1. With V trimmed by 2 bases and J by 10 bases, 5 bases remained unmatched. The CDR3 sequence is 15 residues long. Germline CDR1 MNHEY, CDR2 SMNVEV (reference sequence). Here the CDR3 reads CASSLDDRGRSPLHF. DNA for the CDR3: TGTGCCAGCAGTTTAGACGACAGGGGGCGCTCACCCCTCCACTTT.

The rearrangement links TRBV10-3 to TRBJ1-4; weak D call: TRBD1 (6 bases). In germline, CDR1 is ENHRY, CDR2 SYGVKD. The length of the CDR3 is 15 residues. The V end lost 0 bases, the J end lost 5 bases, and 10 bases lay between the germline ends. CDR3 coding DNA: TGTGCCATCAGTGAGTCGGGGGGGGCGAATGAAAAACTGTTTTTT. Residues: CAISESGGANEKLFF.

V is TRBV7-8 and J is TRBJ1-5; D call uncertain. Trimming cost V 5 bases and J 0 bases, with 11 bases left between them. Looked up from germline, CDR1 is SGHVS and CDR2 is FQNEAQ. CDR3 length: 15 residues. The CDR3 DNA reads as TGTGCCAGCAGCCTCCTAGATTATAGCAATCAGCCCCAGCATTTT. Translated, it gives CASSLLDYSNQPQHF. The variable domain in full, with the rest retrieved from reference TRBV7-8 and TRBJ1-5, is GAGVSQSPRYKVAKRGQDVALRCDPISGHVSLFWYQQALGQGPEFLTYFQNEAQLDKSGLPSDRFFAERPEGSVSTLKIQRTQQEDSAVYLCASSLLDYSNQPQHFGDGTRLSIL.

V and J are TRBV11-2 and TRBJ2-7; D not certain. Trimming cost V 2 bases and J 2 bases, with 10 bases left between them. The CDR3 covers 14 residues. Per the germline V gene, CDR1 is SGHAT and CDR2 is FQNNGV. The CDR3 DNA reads TGTGCCAGCAGCTTATCAGAGAGGACCTACGAGCAGTACTTC. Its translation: CASSLSERTYEQYF.

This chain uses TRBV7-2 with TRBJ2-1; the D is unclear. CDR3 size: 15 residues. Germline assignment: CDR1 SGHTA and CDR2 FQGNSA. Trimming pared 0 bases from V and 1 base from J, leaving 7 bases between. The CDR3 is CASSLAGPSYNEQFF. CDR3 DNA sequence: TGTGCCAGCAGCTTAGCGGGCCCTTCCTACAATGAGCAGTTCTTC.

DNA for the CDR3: TGTGCCATCACTAAAACAGGGGATTCCTCCTACGAGCAGTACTTC. Its protein product is CAITKTGDSSYEQYF. The V and J genes are TRBV10-3 and TRBJ2-7; TRBD1 matches at 7 bases. The CDR3 extends over 15 amino acids. The ends lost 7 bases at V and 0 bases at J; junction bases unmatched: 9. Germline V lookup: CDR1 ENHRY, CDR2 SYGVKD.

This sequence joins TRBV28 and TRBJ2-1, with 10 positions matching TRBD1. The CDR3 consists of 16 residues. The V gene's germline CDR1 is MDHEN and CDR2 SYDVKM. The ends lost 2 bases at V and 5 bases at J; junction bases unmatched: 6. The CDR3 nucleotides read TGTGCCAGCAGTTTACTGACAGGGGGCGTAAACAATGAGCAGTTCTTC. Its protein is CASSLLTGGVNNEQFF.